Listed here is a single T cell receptor (beta chain). This table comes from immunoSEQ multiplex PCR, and its TCRdb copy is limited to in-frame clones, with some not included. The sample has some 700,000 clones, approximately 85% seen once; the top ten hold about 0.0098%. The sample originates from a study of shared T cell receptors in the human thymus. Germline V gene data show CDR1 as MGHRA and CDR2 as YSYEKL. The CDR3 is 16 amino acids. V trimming: 3 bases; J trimming: 5 bases; junction bases outside the gene matches: 12. The sample was also linked to a second study, of human thymus T cells.

The rearrangement links TRBV4-1 to TRBJ2-7, with 8 bases fitting TRBD1. What was sequenced was thymocytes. The sequence was collected from a girl less than two years old with a congenital heart defect. The CDR3 here is CASSHVMRQGRHEQYF. CDR3 bases: TGCGCCAGCAGCCATGTGATGAGACAGGGGCGACACGAGCAGTACTTC.